The 13 T cell receptor beta chains in this list originate from one sample, sequenced in a study of blood T cell repertoires in COVID-19. Profiled with immunoSEQ multiplex PCR; TCRdb holds only in-frame clones, not every one. Of under 300,000 clones in the sample, about 87% were seen once. Sequenced: PBMCs or T cells enriched from blood (not recorded which). The receptors originated from a woman aged 50 to 65 who had recovered from COVID-19.

The CDR3 DNA is TGCAGTGCTAGTCCCGGGACTGTCAATCGTAAGTTCTTC. Amino acids: CSASPGTVNRKFF. The genes are TRBV20-1 and TRBJ2-1, with a weak D call TRBD2 (6 bases). The CDR3 is made up of 13 amino acids. From germline, CDR1 is DFQATT and CDR2 SNEGSKA (reference sequence). Trimming took 3 bases from V and 14 from J, leaving 20 bases between them.

The chain joins TRBV27 to TRBJ2-3; D is uncertain. Germline V lookup: CDR1 MNHEY, CDR2 SMNVEV (reference sequence). The V gene lost 4 bases and the J gene lost 4 bases, with 9 bases spanning the gap. The CDR3 runs 13 residues. The CDR3, as DNA: TGTGCCAGCAGTTCACGAGACTCAGATACGCAGTATTTT. It codes for CASSSRDSDTQYF.

The chain employs TRBV7-3 and TRBJ2-1, with TRBD2 as a possible D gene (6 bases). Germline values: CDR1 SGHTA, CDR2 FQGTGA. With 1 base removed from V and 5 bases from J, the gap between germline ends came to 36 bases. The CDR3 runs 23 residues. CDR3: CASSLRMWRLGRGGTQAHNEQFF. The CDR3 DNA reads as TGTGCCAGCAGCTTAAGAATGTGGCGGCTCGGGCGGGGCGGAACTCAGGCCCACAATGAGCAGTTCTTC.

The rearrangement links TRBV5-5 to TRBJ2-7; possibly TRBD1 for D (6 bases). The germline CDR1 and CDR2 sequences are SGHKS and YYEKEE (reference sequence). CDR3 size: 16 residues. Trimming cost V 4 bases and J 4 bases, with 21 bases left between them. Here the CDR3 DNA reads TGTGCCAGCAGCCAACAGGGAGTGTATTCGCAATACGAGCAGTACTTC. Amino acid sequence: CASSQQGVYSQYEQYF.

The sample holds one count of this clone. The V and J genes are TRBV7-8 and TRBJ1-2; D gene uncertain. Looked up from germline, CDR1 is SGHVS and CDR2 is FQNEAQ. V lost 2 bases and J lost 2, with 12 bases in between. The CDR3 sequence is 15 residues long. CDR3: CASSLIFAGNYGYTF. The CDR3 DNA reads TGTGCCAGCAGCTTAATTTTTGCAGGAAACTATGGCTACACCTTC.

CDR3 DNA: TGTGCCAGCAGTCAACTACAGGGCGGCTACACCTTC. Encoded protein: CASSQLQGGYTF. The V gene is TRBV28, the J gene TRBJ1-2; the D gene is possibly TRBD1 (6 bases). Trimming pared 5 bases from V and 8 bases from J, leaving 12 bases between. Germline lookup yields CDR1 MDHEN and CDR2 SYDVKM. This CDR3 has 12 residues.

The chain recombines TRBV10-2 with TRBJ1-1; D gene ambiguous. Germline V CDR1 and CDR2: WSHSY, SAAADI. V lost 4 bases and J 1 base, leaving 7 bases between the germline ends. The CDR3 runs 13 residues. CDR3 amino acids: CASSAYPNTEAFF. The DNA for the CDR3 is TGCGCCAGCAGTGCTTATCCGAACACTGAAGCTTTCTTT.

The chain employs TRBV5-1 and TRBJ2-3, with a weak D call TRBD2 (5 bases). Between the trimmed V and J ends, which lost 1 base and 5 bases, there was a span of 11 bases. This CDR3 has 14 residues. CDR1 is SGHRS and CDR2 is YFSETQ in the germline V gene. CDR3 region: CASSLSLAVDTQYF. The CDR3 region has the DNA TGCGCCAGCAGCTTGAGTCTAGCTGTAGATACGCAGTATTTT.

The table lists this clone with a count of one. This chain joins TRBV4-1 and TRBJ2-2; no firm D call. V lost 4 bases and J lost 3, with 15 bases in between. Germline V gives CDR1 MGHRA, CDR2 YSYEKL. The CDR3 is 16 residues long. CDR3 in amino acids: CASSPRIAEDTGELFF. CDR3 DNA: TGCGCCAGCAGCCCAAGAATAGCTGAAGACACCGGGGAGCTGTTTTTT.

This chain uses TRBV28 with TRBJ2-7, with D perhaps TRBD2 (5 bases). Deletions cut 6 bases from V and 3 bases from J, with 15 bases between. Germline V gene lookup returns CDR1 MDHEN and CDR2 SYDVKM. The CDR3 extends over 14 amino acids. The CDR3, as DNA: TGTGCCAGCAGCAAGGTCCTAGGAGGCTACGAGCAGTACTTC. Residues: CASSKVLGGYEQYF.

J is TRBJ2-2 and V is TRBV11-3; 7 nucleotides match TRBD2. This CDR3 has 14 residues. Unmatched junction bases numbered 2, after V lost 1 base and J lost 6 bases. Germline V gene lookup returns CDR1 SGHNT and CDR2 YENEEA. The CDR3 nucleotides read TGTGCCAGCAGCTTAGCGGGAGGTGCCGGGGAGCTGTTTTTT. Its protein is CASSLAGGAGELFF. The full variable domain, in which reference TRBV11-3 and TRBJ2-2 provide the parts outside the CDR3, is EAGVVQSPRYKIIEKKQPVAFWCNPISGHNTLYWYLQNLGQGPELLIRYENEEAVDDSQLPKDRFSAERLKGVDSTLKIQPAELGDSAVYLCASSLAGGAGELFFGEGSRLTVL.

This chain's CDR3 is CASSSGPGGTQYF. CDR3 coding DNA: TGTGCCAGCAGCTCGGGACCAGGGGGGACCCAGTACTTC. J is TRBJ2-5 and V is TRBV11-2; TRBD1 agrees at 7 bases. The J segment lost 7 bases and the V segment lost 4 bases, leaving 6 bases of the junction unmatched. CDR3 size: 13 residues. CDR1 and CDR2 from the germline V gene are SGHAT and FQNNGV.

V is TRBV5-1 and J is TRBJ2-7; TRBD1 aligns across 8 bases. The CDR3 is made up of 15 amino acids. The V gene's germline CDR1 is SGHRS and CDR2 YFSETQ. The V segment lost 3 bases and the J segment 3 bases; nucleotides outside the gene matches: 8. The CDR3 sequence is CASSWAGTGSYEQYF. Here the CDR3 DNA reads TGCGCCAGCAGCTGGGCCGGGACAGGAAGCTACGAGCAGTACTTC.